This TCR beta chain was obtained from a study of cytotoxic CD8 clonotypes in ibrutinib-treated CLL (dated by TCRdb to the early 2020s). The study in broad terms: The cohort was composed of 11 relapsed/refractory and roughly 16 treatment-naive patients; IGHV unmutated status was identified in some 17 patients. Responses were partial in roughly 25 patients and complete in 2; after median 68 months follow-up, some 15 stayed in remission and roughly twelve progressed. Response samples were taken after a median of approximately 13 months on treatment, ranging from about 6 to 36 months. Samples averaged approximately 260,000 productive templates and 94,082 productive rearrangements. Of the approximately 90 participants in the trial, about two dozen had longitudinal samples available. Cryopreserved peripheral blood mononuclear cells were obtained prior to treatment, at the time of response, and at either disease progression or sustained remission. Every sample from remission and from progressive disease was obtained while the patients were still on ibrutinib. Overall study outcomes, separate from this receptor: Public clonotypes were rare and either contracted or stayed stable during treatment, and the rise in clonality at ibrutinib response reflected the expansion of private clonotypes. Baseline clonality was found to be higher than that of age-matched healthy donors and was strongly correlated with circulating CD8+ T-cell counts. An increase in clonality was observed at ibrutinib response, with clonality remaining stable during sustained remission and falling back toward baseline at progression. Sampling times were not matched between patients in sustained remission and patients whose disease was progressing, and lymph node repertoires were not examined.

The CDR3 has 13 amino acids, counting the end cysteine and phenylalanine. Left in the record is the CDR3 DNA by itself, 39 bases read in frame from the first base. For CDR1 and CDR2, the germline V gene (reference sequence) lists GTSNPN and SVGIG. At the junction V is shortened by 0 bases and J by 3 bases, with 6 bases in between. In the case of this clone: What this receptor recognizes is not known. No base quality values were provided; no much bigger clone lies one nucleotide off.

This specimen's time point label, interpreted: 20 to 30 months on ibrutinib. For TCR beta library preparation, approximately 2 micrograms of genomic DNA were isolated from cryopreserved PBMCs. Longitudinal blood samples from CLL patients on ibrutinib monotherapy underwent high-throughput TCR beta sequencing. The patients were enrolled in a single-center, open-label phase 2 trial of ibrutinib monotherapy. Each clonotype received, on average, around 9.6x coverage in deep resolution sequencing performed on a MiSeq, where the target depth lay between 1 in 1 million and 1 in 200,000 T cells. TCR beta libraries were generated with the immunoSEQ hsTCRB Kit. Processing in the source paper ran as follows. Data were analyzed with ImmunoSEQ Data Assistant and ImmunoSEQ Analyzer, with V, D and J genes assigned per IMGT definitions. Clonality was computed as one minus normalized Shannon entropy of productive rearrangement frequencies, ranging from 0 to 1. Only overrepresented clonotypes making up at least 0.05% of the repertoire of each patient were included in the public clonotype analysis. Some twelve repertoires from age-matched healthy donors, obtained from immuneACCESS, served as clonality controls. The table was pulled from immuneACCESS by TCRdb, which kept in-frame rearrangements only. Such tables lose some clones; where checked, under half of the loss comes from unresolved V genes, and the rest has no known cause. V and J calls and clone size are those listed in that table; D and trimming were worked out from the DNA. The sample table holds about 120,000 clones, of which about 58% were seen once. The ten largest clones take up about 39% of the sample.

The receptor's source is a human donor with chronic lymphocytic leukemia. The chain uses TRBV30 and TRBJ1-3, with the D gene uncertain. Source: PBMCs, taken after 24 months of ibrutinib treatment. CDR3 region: CAWSVDVGNTIYF. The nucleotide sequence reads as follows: TGTGCCTGGAGTGTAGACGTTGGAAACACCATATATTTT.